This is a list of T cell receptor beta chains from one sample in a study of blood T cell repertoires in COVID-19. Repertoires were generated with immunoSEQ multiplex PCR, while TCRdb's copy carries only in-frame clones and drops some. The repertoire consists of 85,000 to 120,000 clones, with roughly nine tenths occurring once and the leading ten covering approximately 2%. The specimen sequenced was peripheral blood. The receptors stem from a man aged 45-65 years with active COVID-19. Both conserved end residues are part of each CDR3. The D gene is left open where the match is weak.

>TRBV14|TRBJ2-1|TRBD2
CASSQGGSGLAGEQFF
TGTGCCAGCAGCCAGGGAGGTTCGGGACTAGCGGGTGAGCAGTTCTTC
>TRBV13|TRBJ1-5|-
CASTPPARENSNQPQHF
TGTGCCAGCACTCCACCCGCCCGGGAAAATAGCAATCAGCCCCAGCATTTT
>TRBV6-6|TRBJ1-2|-
CASSLNPRGYTF
TGTGCCAGCAGTTTGAACCCTAGAGGCTACACCTTC
>TRBV5-5|TRBJ2-1|TRBD2
CASSSPGGGKEFF
TGTGCCAGCAGCTCCCCCGGGGGAGGGAAGGAGTTCTTC
>TRBV2|TRBJ2-7|TRBD1
CASSPGGIGSYEQYF
TGTGCCAGCAGCCCAGGGGGCATTGGATCCTACGAGCAGTACTTC
>TRBV29-1|TRBJ1-1|-
CSVEMGGVGAFF
TGCAGCGTTGAAATGGGGGGGGTAGGAGCTTTCTTT
>TRBV28|TRBJ2-3|-
CASSPEAGNTDTQYF
TGTGCCAGCAGTCCCGAGGCCGGGAACACAGATACGCAGTATTTT
>TRBV9|TRBJ1-6|-
CASSVGAPREPLHF
TGTGCCAGCAGCGTGGGCGCCCCACGGGAACCCCTCCACTTT
>TRBV6-5|TRBJ2-4|TRBD1
CASRQGASDIQYF
TGTGCCAGCCGACAGGGGGCGAGTGACATTCAGTACTTC
>TRBV30|TRBJ1-4|-
CAWTMRGGFEKLFF
TGTGCCTGGACCATGCGGGGGGGATTTGAAAAACTGTTTTTT
>TRBV2|TRBJ2-7|-
CASSVASGEIYEQYF
TGTGCCAGCAGTGTGGCGTCGGGGGAGATCTACGAGCAGTACTTC